The next 22 T cell receptor beta chains were all read from a single sample in a study of blood T cell repertoires in COVID-19. Data came from immunoSEQ multiplex PCR; TCRdb stores just in-frame clones and leaves some out. This sample has 200,000 to 300,000 clones; 75% to 85% occur once, and the top ten carry roughly 7.4%. The specimen sequenced was peripheral blood. These receptors came from an elderly woman with COVID-19, enrolled during active disease.

V and J are TRBV6-5 and TRBJ2-7; 7 bases line up with TRBD2. Germline assignment: CDR1 MNHEY and CDR2 SVGAGI. This CDR3 comprises 15 residues. J gave up 4 bases and V 0 bases, and 6 bases lay outside the gene matches. The CDR3 region is CASSYSMLGLYEQYF. CDR3 bases: TGTGCCAGCAGTTACTCGATGTTGGGACTATACGAGCAGTACTTC.

The rearrangement uses TRBV29-1 and TRBJ2-1; TRBD1 is a possible D gene (6 bases). Trimming left V 4 bases short and J 5 bases short, with 15 bases between. From germline, CDR1 is SQVTM and CDR2 ANQGSEA. The CDR3 covers 14 residues. The CDR3 DNA sequence: TGCAGCGTTGCTCCCGGGACAACCGACAATGAGCAGTTCTTC. Residues: CSVAPGTTDNEQFF.

The V call is TRBV7-2, the J call TRBJ2-1; D gene uncertain. This CDR3 is 16 amino acids long. Trimming took off 1 base at V and 6 bases at J, with 16 bases between the two ends. The germline CDR1 and CDR2 sequences are SGHTA and FQGNSA. The CDR3 region is CASSLGLGIRANEQFF. In DNA form, the CDR3 reads TGTGCCAGCAGCTTAGGGCTAGGAATCAGAGCCAATGAGCAGTTCTTC.

The V and J genes are TRBV5-5 and TRBJ2-3; no firm D call. The germline V gene encodes CDR1 SGHKS and CDR2 YYEKEE (reference sequence). This CDR3 is 12 amino acids long. V was cut by 3 bases and J by 4 bases, with 6 bases left in between. CDR3 in amino acids: CASSSPADTQYF. The DNA for the CDR3 is TGTGCCAGCAGCTCCCCGGCAGATACGCAGTATTTT.

CDR3 region: CASRLRRGQETQYF. The CDR3 DNA sequence: TGCGCCAGCAGGCTCAGGCGGGGTCAAGAGACCCAGTACTTC. The rearrangement uses TRBV5-1 and TRBJ2-5, with a possible D match to TRBD2 (6 bases). The V and J ends lost 5 bases and 2 bases respectively, with 13 bases between them. The CDR3 covers 14 residues. Germline CDR1 SGHRS, CDR2 YFSETQ.

This clone has a single count. The chain uses TRBV3-1 (or the pseudogene TRBV3-2) and TRBJ1-2; a possible D gene is TRBD1 (6 bases). There are 14 residues in the CDR3. Germline CDR1 is LGHDT and CDR2 is YNNKEL (reference sequence). V lost 6 bases and J lost 6, with 17 bases in between. This CDR3 reads CASRRRGAGDGYTF. CDR3 nucleotides: TGTGCCAGCAGGCGACGGGGGGCAGGGGATGGCTACACCTTC.

This clone was seen once. The chain employs TRBV13 and TRBJ2-5; D possibly corresponds to TRBD1 (5 bases). CDR3 size: 15 residues. From germline, CDR1 is PRHDT and CDR2 FYEKMQ (reference sequence). Between the trimmed V and J ends, which lost 0 bases and 4 bases, there was a span of 12 bases. This CDR3 reads CASSLGQGRAETQYF. The CDR3 coding sequence is TGTGCCAGCAGCTTAGGGCAGGGAAGGGCAGAGACCCAGTACTTC. The variable domain in full, completed from reference TRBV13 and TRBJ2-5, reads AAGVIQSPRHLIKEKRETATLKCYPIPRHDTVYWYQQGPGQDPQFLISFYEKMQSDKGSIPDRFSAQQFSDYHSELNMSSLELGDSALYFCASSLGQGRAETQYFGPGTRLLVL.

This chain links TRBV23-1 with TRBJ1-5; unclear D gene. TRBV23-1 is treated as an ORF (open reading frame) with a function not yet certain. The CDR3 is 13 residues long. Trimming stripped 7 bases from V and 7 bases from J, with 14 bases between. The CDR3 is CASTLAPLQPQHF. CDR3 sequence (DNA): TGCGCCAGCACATTAGCCCCCCTGCAGCCCCAGCATTTT.

This clone has a single count. The chain combines TRBV6-2 or TRBV6-3 with TRBJ2-3, with TRBD2 identical over 10 bases. Germline CDR1 is MNHEY and CDR2 is SVGEGT. CDR3 size: 19 residues. The V gene end was trimmed by 5 bases and the J gene end by 3 bases; junction bases not matched to a gene: 17. CDR3 DNA: TGTGCCAGCAGTAAGTGGACCTCTAGCGGGAGTATGACTACAGATACGCAGTATTTT. Translation: CASSKWTSSGSMTTDTQYF.

The chain uses TRBV24-1 and TRBJ2-5; a weak D match, TRBD1 (7 bases). CDR3 length: 17 residues. Germline assignment: CDR1 KGHDR and CDR2 SFDVKD. V was cut by 3 bases and J by 4 bases, with 20 bases left in between. CDR3 nucleotide sequence: TGTGCCACCAGTGATCGCTTGGCGGGACAGAGTCCAGAGACCCAGTACTTC. Translated, it gives CATSDRLAGQSPETQYF.

This chain uses TRBV5-4 with TRBJ2-5; maybe TRBD2 (5 bases). The germline gives CDR1 SGHNT, CDR2 YYREEE (reference sequence). Trimming pared 3 bases from V and 3 bases from J, leaving 15 bases between. This CDR3 is 15 amino acids long. Written as DNA, the CDR3 is TGTGCCAGCAGCTCGGACGGACTCTCCGAAGAGACCCAGTACTTC. It encodes CASSSDGLSEETQYF. The whole variable domain, remainder taken from reference TRBV5-4 and TRBJ2-5, is ETGVTQSPTHLIKTRGQQVTLRCSSQSGHNTVSWYQQALGQGPQFIFQYYREEENGRGNFPPRFSGLQFPNYSSELNVNALELDDSALYLCASSSDGLSEETQYFGPGTRLLVL.

This sequence joins TRBV7-3 and TRBJ1-1, with a weak D call TRBD1 (5 bases). This CDR3 has 14 amino acids. The V gene's germline CDR1 is SGHTA and CDR2 FQGTGA. The V end was cut by 4 bases, the J end by 1 base, with 10 bases between. The CDR3 region has the DNA TGTGCCAGCAGCTGGGGGGGATCGAACACTGAAGCTTTCTTT. Encoded protein: CASSWGGSNTEAFF.

The chain couples TRBV21-1 to TRBJ1-5; the DNA was not used to check the table's D call, TRBD1. TRBV21-1 is tagged as a pseudogene. The CDR3 contains 13 residues. Here the CDR3 reads CASRDSLNQPQHF. The CDR3 bases are TGTGCCAGCAGAGACAGCCTCAATCAGCCCCAGCATTTT.

The rearrangement uses TRBV18 and TRBJ1-5; 7 nucleotides match TRBD1. With V trimmed by 3 bases and J by 4 bases, 6 bases remained unmatched. CDR1 is KGHSH, CDR2 LQKENI, per germline. This CDR3 is built from 15 residues. CDR3 bases: TGTGCCAGCTCACCCAAACAGGGGACGAATCAGCCCCAGCATTTT. Its protein product is CASSPKQGTNQPQHF.

V gene TRBV11-2 combines with J gene TRBJ2-5; D remains ambiguous. Germline-derived CDR1 and CDR2 are SGHAT and FQNNGV. The CDR3 totals 12 residues. Trimming removed 5 bases at V and 7 bases at J, with 11 bases between. CDR3 sequence reads: CASSLTRRTQYF. Written as DNA, the CDR3 is TGTGCCAGCAGCCTAACCCGTCGGACCCAGTACTTC.

The gene calls are TRBV2 and TRBJ1-1; 8 nucleotides agree with TRBD1. The CDR3 has 13 amino acids. The V and J ends lost 5 bases and 4 bases, in that order; junction bases with no gene match: 3. The germline V gene has CDR1 SNHLY and CDR2 FYNNEI. The CDR3 sequence: CASSSRGLTEAFF. The CDR3, as DNA: TGTGCCAGCAGTTCCAGGGGGCTCACTGAAGCTTTCTTT.

V gene TRBV30 combines with J gene TRBJ2-2; 12 nucleotides match TRBD1. CDR1 is GTSNPN, CDR2 SVGIG, per germline (reference sequence). The V gene end was trimmed by 3 bases and the J gene end by 5 bases; junction bases not matched to a gene: 1. The CDR3 length is 14 residues. The CDR3 reads CAWRGQGATGELFF. DNA of the CDR3: TGTGCCTGGAGGGGACAGGGGGCGACCGGGGAGCTGTTTTTT.

In this sample, this clone turned up once. V and J are TRBV28 and TRBJ2-7; 9 nucleotides align to TRBD1. The V gene's germline CDR1 is MDHEN and CDR2 SYDVKM. Germline trimming cut 3 bases from V and 4 bases from J; bases unmatched to any gene: 4. This CDR3 is 14 amino acids long. The DNA of the CDR3 is TGTGCCAGCAGTTTGTGGGACAGGGCTTACGAGCAGTACTTC. Translation: CASSLWDRAYEQYF.

The chain employs TRBV11-2 and TRBJ2-7; D perhaps matches TRBD1 (5 bases). In germline, CDR1 is SGHAT, CDR2 FQNNGV. V lost 5 bases and J 4 bases, leaving 15 bases between the germline ends. This CDR3 spans 14 amino acids. The CDR3 protein is CASSQGPLNYEQYF. CDR3 DNA: TGTGCCAGCAGCCAGGGCCCCTTAAATTACGAGCAGTACTTC.

The CDR3 loop is CASSPIPGEKLFF. DNA of the CDR3: TGCGCCAGCAGTCCGATCCCGGGAGAAAAACTGTTTTTT. The chain recombines TRBV5-1 with TRBJ1-4, with D uncertain. This CDR3 has 13 residues. The V gene's germline CDR1 is SGHRS and CDR2 YFSETQ. The V and J ends lost 5 bases and 8 bases respectively, with 13 bases between them.

The chain recombines TRBV7-9 with TRBJ2-5; perhaps TRBD2 as D (5 bases). The CDR3 sequence is 15 residues long. V was clipped by 5 bases and J by 5 bases, with 18 bases between them. Germline V gene data show CDR1 as SEHNR and CDR2 as FQNEAQ (reference sequence). The CDR3 DNA reads as TGTGCCAGCAGCGTACCCTCGGGGTTGTCGGAGACCCAGTACTTC. Amino acid sequence: CASSVPSGLSETQYF.

The chain uses TRBV6-4 and TRBJ2-3; D might be TRBD1 (8 bases). V dropped 4 bases and J dropped 6 bases, with 20 bases sitting between them. The CDR3 consists of 16 residues. Germline CDR1 is MRHNA and CDR2 is SNTAGT. The CDR3 protein is CASSVSWTGRVDTQYF. The CDR3, as DNA: TGTGCCAGCAGTGTCTCGTGGACAGGGAGGGTGGATACGCAGTATTTT.